Below are 30 T cell receptor beta chains sequenced from a single sample in a study of cytomegalovirus exposure and HLA in healthy donors. PCR amplification relied on 60 Vbeta primers (plus 13 Jbeta primers). This table comes from immunoSEQ multiplex PCR, and its TCRdb copy is limited to in-frame clones, with some not included. Of 100,000 to 150,000 clones in the sample, 55% to 75% were seen once. Material for sequencing was PBMCs. The receptors here all came from a young man in good health and CMV-seronegative.

The rearrangement joins TRBV7-3 to TRBJ1-1; the match to TRBD1 covers 7 bases. The CDR3 has 13 amino acids. CDR1 and CDR2 from the germline V gene are SGHTA and FQGTGA. Trimming cost V 5 bases and J 7 bases; bases outside gene matches: 7. CDR3: CASSVSGGNEAFF. As DNA, the CDR3 is TGTGCCAGCAGCGTCTCAGGGGGTAATGAAGCTTTCTTT.

The chain combines TRBV6-4 with TRBJ1-6; a weak D match, TRBD1 (6 bases). Germline V gives CDR1 MRHNA, CDR2 SNTAGT. The CDR3 is made up of 18 amino acids. Between the trimmed V and J ends, which lost 6 bases and 0 bases, there was a span of 18 bases. For the CDR3, the DNA is TGTGCCAGCAGACTCTACCATGGACAGAGCTCCTATAATTCACCCCTCCACTTT. It codes for CASRLYHGQSSYNSPLHF.

The rearrangement links TRBV28 to TRBJ2-2, with D possibly TRBD1 on 6 matching bases. The V gene's germline CDR1 is MDHEN and CDR2 SYDVKM. This CDR3 contains 15 residues. The V gene lost 6 bases and the J gene lost 0 bases, with 11 bases spanning the gap. CDR3 nucleotide sequence: TGTGCCAGCAGGTCACAGGGTGCGAACACCGGGGAGCTGTTTTTT. This codes for CASRSQGANTGELFF.

The chain links TRBV4-3 to TRBJ2-7, with TRBD1 identical over 9 bases. The CDR3 has 16 amino acids. Trimming at V came to 0 bases and at J to 1 base, leaving 4 bases not matched to a gene. The germline V gene encodes CDR1 LGHNA and CDR2 YSLEER. The CDR3 DNA sequence: TGCGCCAGCAGCCAAGATCGGACAGGGGTATCCTACGAGCAGTACTTC. Translated, it gives CASSQDRTGVSYEQYF.

A few counts support this clone. This sequence joins TRBV7-2 and TRBJ2-3; 8 bases line up with TRBD1. The CDR3 has 17 residues. Per the germline V gene, CDR1 is SGHTA and CDR2 is FQGNSA. The junction had 14 bases not matched to a gene; V was cut back by 6 bases and J by 3 bases. Here the CDR3 DNA reads TGTGCCAGCAGACCGTTCCCAGGGGGCGCAACGACAGATACGCAGTATTTT. Its translation: CASRPFPGGATTDTQYF.

The chain uses TRBV27 and TRBJ1-4, with D possibly matching TRBD1 (5 bases). The CDR3 loop spans 15 amino acids. V lost 1 base to trimming and J lost 8 bases, with 14 bases between them. In germline, CDR1 is MNHEY, CDR2 SMNVEV (reference sequence). The CDR3 coding sequence is TGTGCCAGCAGTTTATTCGGGGACTATGGGGAAAAACTGTTTTTT. Encoded protein: CASSLFGDYGEKLFF.

The V gene is TRBV2, the J gene TRBJ1-5; 7 bases align to TRBD1. V gave up 4 bases and J gave up 2 bases; unmatched junction bases: 11. This CDR3 contains 17 residues. Germline CDR1 SNHLY, CDR2 FYNNEI. The CDR3 spells CASSGETGFRGNQPQHF. CDR3 coding DNA: TGTGCCAGCAGTGGTGAGACAGGGTTTAGAGGCAATCAGCCCCAGCATTTT.

V is TRBV19 and J is TRBJ1-1, with D possibly being TRBD1 (6 bases). Trimming stripped 3 bases from V and 1 base from J, with 9 bases between. The V gene's germline CDR1 is LNHDA and CDR2 SQIVND (reference sequence). The CDR3 extends over 14 amino acids. CDR3 in DNA: TGTGCCAGTAGTATGACGGGACAGAACACTGAAGCTTTCTTT. This sequence encodes CASSMTGQNTEAFF.

The V gene is TRBV7-2, the J gene TRBJ2-7, with TRBD2 as a possible D gene (5 bases). This CDR3 comprises 18 residues. V was cut by 1 base and J by 3 bases, with 22 bases left in between. Germline CDR1 SGHTA, CDR2 FQGNSA. The CDR3 region is CASSLEWVEASPYYEQYF. Here the CDR3 DNA reads TGTGCCAGCAGCTTAGAATGGGTGGAGGCAAGCCCGTACTACGAGCAGTACTTC.

The chain combines TRBV10-2 with TRBJ2-7, with TRBD2 matching over 7 bases. Trimming took 7 bases from V and 0 from J; bases not matched to a gene: 3. Germline values: CDR1 WSHSY, CDR2 SAAADI. There are 13 residues in the CDR3. Here the CDR3 DNA reads TGCGCCAGCAATGGGGGGGGCTCCTACGAGCAGTACTTC. It codes for CASNGGGSYEQYF.

Concerning this clone itself: As the CDR3 is not closed by the conserved phenylalanine or tryptophan, this likely results from a read error. This rearrangement joins TRBV27 to TRBJ2-7; D not resolved. The V end was cut by 7 bases, the J end by 7 bases, with 26 bases between. CDR1 MNHEY and CDR2 SMNVEV come from the germline V gene (reference sequence). CDR3 length: 16 residues. The CDR3 sequence: CASKEWGIGPPREQYL. The CDR3 DNA follows: TGTGCCAGCAAGGAGTGGGGAATAGGGCCCCCTCGGGAGCAGTACCTC.

A single count supports this clone. The V gene is TRBV10-3, the J gene TRBJ2-1; 13 bases are shared with TRBD2. V was clipped by 3 bases and J by 8 bases; unmatched bases: 7. Per germline, CDR1 ENHRY and CDR2 SYGVKD. The CDR3 is made up of 16 amino acids. CDR3 bases: TGTGCCATCAGTGAACAACTAGCGGGGGGGCTTGATGAGCAGTTCTTC. Translating it yields CAISEQLAGGLDEQFF.

This clone was observed once. J is TRBJ2-1 and V is TRBV6-5; the D is unclear. CDR1 and CDR2 from the germline V gene are MNHEY and SVGAGI. Trimming removed 0 bases from V and 5 bases from J, with 8 bases in between. The length of the CDR3 is 14 residues. The CDR3 protein is CASSYSNSHNEQFF. DNA of the CDR3: TGTGCCAGCAGTTACTCGAACAGTCACAATGAGCAGTTCTTC.

With respect to this clone: The sample has other DNA sequences that encode this CDR3 too. This sequence joins TRBV7-2 and TRBJ2-3, with TRBD2 matching over 13 bases. The CDR3 has 17 residues. From germline, CDR1 is SGHTA and CDR2 FQGNSA. With V trimmed by 4 bases and J by 2 bases, 6 bases remained unmatched. Here the CDR3 reads CASSYGLAGDSTDTQYF. The CDR3 DNA sequence: TGTGCCAGCAGCTATGGACTAGCGGGGGATTCCACAGATACGCAGTATTTT.

The chain carries TRBV19 and TRBJ2-1, with 9 bases that match TRBD2. Germline V gene data show CDR1 as LNHDA and CDR2 as SQIVND (reference sequence). This CDR3 spans 17 amino acids. The trim removed 0 bases at V and 4 bases at J, leaving 7 bases unmatched. CDR3 DNA sequence: TGTGCCAGTAGTATAGATCACGCTAGCGGGGTTTACAATGAGCAGTTCTTC. Protein sequence: CASSIDHASGVYNEQFF. The whole variable domain, filled in from reference TRBV19 and TRBJ2-1, reads DGGITQSPKYLFRKEGQNVTLSCEQNLNHDAMYWYRQDPGQGLRLIYYSQIVNDFQKGDIAEGYSVSREKKESFPLTVTSAQKNPTAFYLCASSIDHASGVYNEQFFGPGTRLTVL.

About this clone: Other DNA sequences in this specimen translate into the identical CDR3. The rearrangement uses TRBV10-2 and TRBJ2-3, with 7 bases identical to TRBD2. Germline CDR1 WSHSY, CDR2 SAAADI. Trimming at V came to 8 bases and at J to 4 bases, leaving 12 bases not matched to a gene. The CDR3 is 15 residues long. The CDR3 is CASLSGRGRADTQYF. Here the CDR3 DNA reads TGCGCCAGCCTAAGTGGGAGGGGTCGGGCAGATACGCAGTATTTT.

In this sample, this clone turned up once. This chain uses TRBV28 with TRBJ1-1; 7 bases align to TRBD1. Germline trimming cut 3 bases from V and 1 base from J; bases unmatched to any gene: 2. Germline-derived CDR1 and CDR2 are MDHEN and SYDVKM. This CDR3 has 14 amino acids. The CDR3 region has the DNA TGTGCCAGCAGTTTTAGGGGGCGGAACACTGAAGCTTTCTTT. This sequence encodes CASSFRGRNTEAFF.

V and J are TRBV5-6 and TRBJ2-7, with unresolved D. This CDR3 is 13 amino acids long. Trimming removed 0 bases from V and 1 base from J, with 5 bases in between. CDR1 and CDR2 from the germline V gene are SGHDT and YYEEEE. This CDR3 reads CASSLDGSYEQYF. Here the CDR3 DNA reads TGTGCCAGCAGCTTGGACGGTTCCTACGAGCAGTACTTC.

This clone was recorded only once. This chain joins TRBV5-6 and TRBJ1-1; perhaps TRBD1 as D (5 bases). The CDR3 is made up of 15 amino acids. Per germline, CDR1 SGHDT and CDR2 YYEEEE. Trimming stripped 3 bases from V and 1 base from J, with 13 bases between. Written as DNA, the CDR3 is TGTGCCAGCAGCTCGGTTGGGCAGGGGAACACTGAAGCTTTCTTT. This codes for CASSSVGQGNTEAFF.

About this clone: This same CDR3 is encoded by further DNA sequences in the sample. The chain uses TRBV20-1 and TRBJ2-7, with 7 positions matching TRBD1. The germline gives CDR1 DFQATT, CDR2 SNEGSKA (reference sequence). This CDR3 comprises 11 residues. V was pared by 5 bases and J by 3 bases, with 1 base of the junction left unmatched. CDR3 in DNA: TGCAGTGCTGGGGACAGCTACGAGCAGTACTTC. Encoded protein: CSAGDSYEQYF.

This clone was seen only a few times. The chain recombines TRBV30 with TRBJ2-5; maybe TRBD1 (6 bases). This CDR3 is 14 amino acids long. Germline V lookup: CDR1 GTSNPN, CDR2 SVGIG (reference sequence). The V and J ends lost 1 base and 4 bases respectively, with 13 bases between them. In nucleotides, the CDR3 is TGTGCCTGGAGTGCCACAGGGTCCCGAGAGACCCAGTACTTC. Translating gives CAWSATGSRETQYF. Using reference TRBV30 and TRBJ2-5 for the parts outside the CDR3, the full variable domain is SQTIHQWPATLVQPVGSPLSLECTVEGTSNPNLYWYRQAAGRGLQLLFYSVGIGQISSEVPQNLSASRPQDRQFILSSKKLLLSDSGFYLCAWSATGSRETQYFGPGTRLLVL.

The chain couples TRBV6-5 to TRBJ1-1; the match to TRBD1 covers 9 bases. The CDR3 has 16 residues. From germline, CDR1 is MNHEY and CDR2 SVGAGI. V was clipped by 2 bases and J by 3 bases; unmatched bases: 7. The CDR3 loop is CASSYRTGVRDTEAFF. The CDR3 DNA is TGTGCCAGCAGTTACCGGACAGGGGTTCGGGACACTGAAGCTTTCTTT.

In the case of this clone: The junction and the germline gene differ at one end; a read error may be behind it. The chain joins TRBV7-3 to TRBJ2-3; possible D gene TRBD2, 6 bases. The germline V gene has CDR1 SGHTA and CDR2 FQGTGA. The CDR3 totals 15 residues. For the CDR3, the DNA is TGTGCCAGCAGCCGCACTAGCCCCAGCACAGATACGCGGTATTTT. Amino acid sequence: CASSRTSPSTDTRYF. The whole variable domain, filled in from reference TRBV7-3 and TRBJ2-3, reads GAGVSQTPSNKVTEKGKYVELRCDPISGHTALYWYRQSLGQGPEFLIYFQGTGAADDSGLPNDRFFAVRPEGSVSTLKIQRTERGDSAVYLCASSRTSPSTDTRYFGPGTRLTVL.

This clone has only one observation. The same CDR3 can be traced to other DNA sequences in this sample. The chain couples TRBV2 to TRBJ1-4; no reliable D call. The V gene's germline CDR1 is SNHLY and CDR2 FYNNEI. Trimming took 6 bases from V and 4 from J, leaving 12 bases between them. The CDR3 runs 14 residues. The DNA of the CDR3 is TGTGCCAGCAGCTCGTTGGGAGGTAATGAAAAACTGTTTTTT. Protein: CASSSLGGNEKLFF.

The rearrangement links TRBV6-6 to TRBJ1-2; TRBD1 agrees at 8 bases. There are 16 residues in the CDR3. The V gene's germline CDR1 is MNHNY and CDR2 SVGAGI (reference sequence). V shed 5 bases and J 4 bases; nucleotides not matched to a gene: 12. The CDR3 protein is CASSLSTGQEGYGYTF. In nucleotides, the CDR3 is TGTGCCAGCAGTCTTTCCACGGGACAGGAGGGCTATGGCTACACCTTC.

The chain uses TRBV5-6 and TRBJ1-6; 7 nucleotides agree with TRBD1. The CDR3 is made up of 17 amino acids. The V segment lost 3 bases and the J segment 0 bases; nucleotides outside the gene matches: 6. Germline assignment: CDR1 SGHDT and CDR2 YYEEEE. CDR3 sequence: CASSYTGVSSYNSPLHF. The CDR3 DNA reads TGTGCCAGCAGCTATACAGGGGTTAGCTCCTATAATTCACCCCTCCACTTT.

The chain employs TRBV9 and TRBJ2-2; a weak D match, TRBD1 (5 bases). The CDR3 contains 15 residues. The V gene lost 4 bases and the J gene lost 4 bases, with 14 bases spanning the gap. The germline V gene has CDR1 SGDLS and CDR2 YYNGEE. The CDR3 sequence: CASSPVSGATGELFF. CDR3 DNA sequence: TGTGCCAGCAGCCCCGTATCTGGGGCCACCGGGGAGCTGTTTTTT.

The V and J genes are TRBV2 and TRBJ2-7; TRBD2 might be the D (5 bases). Trimming stripped 10 bases from V and 3 bases from J, with 19 bases between. CDR1 is SNHLY and CDR2 is FYNNEI in the germline V gene. This CDR3 has 14 residues. The CDR3 nucleotides are TGTGCCACGTGGAACCGGGATCTAAGCTACGAGCAGTACTTC. It yields the protein CATWNRDLSYEQYF.

V gene TRBV30 combines with J gene TRBJ1-4; D is perhaps TRBD1 (6 bases). Germline values: CDR1 GTSNPN, CDR2 SVGIG (reference sequence). Deletions cut 4 bases from V and 5 bases from J, with 17 bases between. The CDR3 totals 15 residues. CDR3 DNA: TGTGCCTGGACCGCTCCGACAGGCGCAAATGAAAAACTGTTTTTT. It specifies CAWTAPTGANEKLFF.

This clone occurred a few times. The V gene is TRBV4-1, the J gene TRBJ2-5; 10 bases are a match to TRBD2. The germline V gene has CDR1 MGHRA and CDR2 YSYEKL. The J segment lost 3 bases and the V segment lost 4 bases, leaving 8 bases of the junction unmatched. CDR3 length: 16 amino acids. In DNA, the CDR3 is TGCGCCAGCAGCCGAGCCAGCGGGGGGGCCGAAGAGACCCAGTACTTC. It translates to CASSRASGGAEETQYF.